This T cell receptor (beta chain) was recorded in a study of CD8 T cells in ankylosing spondylitis. Study findings and constraints: Before this, some motif variants had been reported in reactive arthritis synovial fluid and blood. Reported data indicate significant enrichment of disease-linked clones within matched ankylosing spondylitis synovial fluid. What appeared characteristic of ankylosing spondylitis blood was a TCR beta motif of under 10 highly homologous variants. Those disease-linked clones were CD8+; they were also relatively rare in peripheral blood.

Researchers built TCR beta libraries using quantitative 5'-RACE with molecular barcodes. Each CDR3 protein is one row after TCRdb ran MiXCR on the 5' RACE reads. This repertoire shows about 450,000 distinct CDR3 sequences, 25% to 30% found once; its top ten account for approximately 1%. This clonotype was counted between two and nine times. As yet, its antigen is unknown. Germline loops: CDR1 SQVTM, CDR2 ANQGSEA. This CDR3 spans 13 amino acids. V was cut by 3 bases and J by 0 bases, with 6 bases left in between. The genes are TRBV29-1 and TRBJ1-5, with D uncertain. This clonotype was obtained from a male donor with ankylosing spondylitis. Sequences were obtained from blood, either unsorted or a sorted T cell fraction (not recorded which). The CDR3 sequence: CSVEVGSNQPQHF. CDR3 bases: TGCAGCGTTGAGGTCGGTAGCAATCAGCCCCAGCATTTT.